These T cell receptor beta chains were read from a single sample in a study of blood T cell repertoires in COVID-19. The method was immunoSEQ multiplex PCR; TCRdb's version includes in-frame clones alone and lacks a portion of them. In the table there are 100,000 to 150,000 clones, roughly 90% of which are singletons. The sequenced material came from peripheral blood. These receptors were collected from a woman older than 75 with acute or convalescent COVID-19. Each CDR3 is given with its conserved first and last residue. A D gene is named only where the DNA matches it firmly. Clone size appears in some rows only: once, few, many, or a class for an expanded clone.

clone_size: -
j_call: TRBJ2-3
v_call: TRBV18
d_call: TRBD2
cdr3_aa: CASRPAGGGTDTQYF
cdr3_nt: TGTGCCAGCCGACCAGCGGGGGGTGGCACAGATACGCAGTATTTT

clone_size: -
j_call: TRBJ2-1
v_call: TRBV4-2
d_call: TRBD2
cdr3_aa: CASSFTSGGVNEQFF
cdr3_nt: TGTGCCAGCAGCTTCACTAGCGGGGGGGTCAATGAGCAGTTCTTC

clone_size: -
j_call: TRBJ1-4
v_call: TRBV4-3
d_call: -
cdr3_aa: CASSQDGLTNEKLFF
cdr3_nt: TGCGCCAGCAGCCAAGATGGGCTAACTAATGAAAAACTGTTTTTT

clone_size: -
j_call: TRBJ2-7
v_call: TRBV21-1
d_call: -
cdr3_aa: CARWGLAGGPRSYEQYF
cdr3_nt: TGTGCCAGATGGGGACTAGCGGGAGGGCCTAGGTCCTACGAGCAGTACTTC

clone_size: -
j_call: TRBJ2-6
v_call: TRBV2
d_call: -
cdr3_aa: CASHLVQVGASGANVLTF
cdr3_nt: TGTGCCAGCCATCTAGTACAGGTTGGTGCTTCTGGGGCCAACGTCCTGACTTTC

clone_size: -
j_call: TRBJ1-1
v_call: TRBV4-2
d_call: -
cdr3_aa: CASSQGGARTEAFF
cdr3_nt: TGTGCCAGCAGCCAAGGGGGCGCGCGCACTGAAGCTTTCTTT

clone_size: few
j_call: TRBJ1-5
v_call: TRBV28
d_call: -
cdr3_aa: CASSFGPGGNQPQHF
cdr3_nt: TGTGCCAGCAGTTTCGGTCCAGGGGGCAATCAGCCCCAGCATTTT

clone_size: -
j_call: TRBJ2-7
v_call: TRBV28
d_call: -
cdr3_aa: CASSPPGGRPLYEQYF
cdr3_nt: TGTGCCAGCAGTCCGCCAGGGGGGCGGCCCCTCTACGAGCAGTACTTC

clone_size: -
j_call: TRBJ2-2
v_call: TRBV7-3
d_call: TRBD1
cdr3_aa: CASSLKQGPGELFF
cdr3_nt: TGTGCCAGCAGCTTAAAACAGGGGCCCGGGGAGCTGTTTTTT

clone_size: few
j_call: TRBJ1-1
v_call: TRBV6-5
d_call: -
cdr3_aa: CASLREWTEAFF
cdr3_nt: TGTGCCAGCCTAAGGGAGTGGACTGAAGCTTTCTTT

clone_size: once
j_call: TRBJ2-1
v_call: TRBV3-1/TRBV3-2
d_call: TRBD2
cdr3_aa: CASKSPGGSYNEQFF
cdr3_nt: TGTGCCAGCAAAAGTCCGGGGGGCTCCTACAATGAGCAGTTCTTC

clone_size: -
j_call: TRBJ2-3
v_call: TRBV5-1
d_call: TRBD2
cdr3_aa: CASSLLAGGTDTQYF
cdr3_nt: TGCGCCAGCAGCTTGTTAGCGGGAGGCACAGATACGCAGTATTTT

clone_size: -
j_call: TRBJ2-2
v_call: TRBV7-6
d_call: TRBD1
cdr3_aa: CASSLRQGENTGELFF
cdr3_nt: TGTGCCAGCAGCCTCCGACAGGGGGAGAACACCGGGGAGCTGTTTTTT

clone_size: -
j_call: TRBJ1-1
v_call: TRBV4-1
d_call: -
cdr3_aa: CASSPSRGGGDTEAFF
cdr3_nt: TGCGCCAGCAGCCCAAGTAGAGGCGGAGGGGACACTGAAGCTTTCTTT

clone_size: -
j_call: TRBJ1-2
v_call: TRBV9
d_call: TRBD1
cdr3_aa: CASSLRGQSYGYTF
cdr3_nt: TGTGCCAGCAGCTTAAGGGGACAGTCCTATGGCTACACCTTC

clone_size: -
j_call: TRBJ2-2
v_call: TRBV5-1
d_call: TRBD2
cdr3_aa: CASSWRAGGGTGELFF
cdr3_nt: TGCGCCAGCAGCTGGAGAGCGGGAGGGGGGACCGGGGAGCTGTTTTTT

clone_size: -
j_call: TRBJ2-7
v_call: TRBV25-1
d_call: TRBD1
cdr3_aa: CASSAGDRMDYEQYF
cdr3_nt: TGTGCCAGCAGTGCCGGGGACAGGATGGACTACGAGCAGTACTTC

clone_size: -
j_call: TRBJ2-1
v_call: TRBV19
d_call: -
cdr3_aa: CASSLYNEQFF
cdr3_nt: TGTGCCAGTAGTCTATACAATGAGCAGTTCTTC

clone_size: -
j_call: TRBJ1-4
v_call: TRBV7-9
d_call: -
cdr3_aa: CASSQRAGATNEKLFF
cdr3_nt: TGTGCCAGCAGTCAAAGGGCAGGGGCAACTAATGAAAAACTGTTTTTT

clone_size: -
j_call: TRBJ2-1
v_call: TRBV7-2
d_call: -
cdr3_aa: CASSLARLGRDNEQFF
cdr3_nt: TGTGCCAGCAGCTTAGCGCGGCTCGGGAGAGACAATGAGCAGTTCTTC

clone_size: -
j_call: TRBJ2-6
v_call: TRBV19
d_call: -
cdr3_aa: CASRIRFSGANVLTF
cdr3_nt: TGTGCCAGTAGGATCAGGTTCTCTGGGGCCAACGTCCTGACTTTC

clone_size: -
j_call: TRBJ2-1
v_call: TRBV5-1
d_call: TRBD2
cdr3_aa: CARSRSGGGNEQFF
cdr3_nt: TGCGCCCGCAGTCGTAGCGGGGGGGGCAATGAGCAGTTCTTC

clone_size: -
j_call: TRBJ1-5
v_call: TRBV6-5
d_call: TRBD1
cdr3_aa: CASSYRGQGNQPQHF
cdr3_nt: TGTGCCAGCAGTTACCGAGGACAGGGCAATCAGCCCCAGCATTTT

clone_size: -
j_call: TRBJ2-3
v_call: TRBV15
d_call: -
cdr3_aa: CATRIHKDTQYF
cdr3_nt: TGTGCCACCAGAATCCACAAAGATACGCAGTATTTT

clone_size: few
j_call: TRBJ1-1
v_call: TRBV6-6
d_call: -
cdr3_aa: CASSHRQMNTEAFF
cdr3_nt: TGTGCCAGCAGCCACCGACAGATGAACACTGAAGCTTTCTTT

clone_size: -
j_call: TRBJ2-4
v_call: TRBV9
d_call: -
cdr3_aa: CASSVGLEKNIQYF
cdr3_nt: TGTGCCAGCAGCGTAGGACTTGAAAAAAACATTCAGTACTTC

clone_size: -
j_call: TRBJ1-2
v_call: TRBV7-9
d_call: -
cdr3_aa: CASSTDGGYGYTF
cdr3_nt: TGTGCCAGCAGCACGGACGGCGGGTATGGCTACACCTTC

clone_size: -
j_call: TRBJ1-2
v_call: TRBV13
d_call: TRBD1
cdr3_aa: CASSAPGQGIHGYTF
cdr3_nt: TGTGCCAGCAGCGCACCGGGACAGGGGATACATGGCTACACCTTC

clone_size: -
j_call: TRBJ2-7
v_call: TRBV2
d_call: -
cdr3_aa: CASSLDWGAYEQYF
cdr3_nt: TGTGCCAGCAGTCTCGACTGGGGAGCCTACGAGCAGTACTTC

clone_size: -
j_call: TRBJ2-2
v_call: TRBV5-1
d_call: -
cdr3_aa: CASSKLSSAGGELFF
cdr3_nt: TGCGCCAGCAGCAAACTATCTTCGGCCGGCGGGGAGCTGTTTTTT

clone_size: few
j_call: TRBJ1-5
v_call: TRBV28
d_call: -
cdr3_aa: CASCDRLRSQPQHF
cdr3_nt: TGTGCCAGCTGTGACAGGTTAAGGTCCCAGCCCCAGCATTTT

clone_size: -
j_call: TRBJ1-2
v_call: TRBV3-1/TRBV3-2
d_call: -
cdr3_aa: CASSQEGVRGYTF
cdr3_nt: TGTGCCAGCAGCCAAGAAGGGGTTCGAGGCTACACCTTC

clone_size: -
j_call: TRBJ1-6
v_call: TRBV5-5
d_call: -
cdr3_aa: CASSRTVYNSPLHF
cdr3_nt: TGTGCCAGCAGCCGGACAGTCTATAATTCACCCCTCCACTTT

clone_size: -
j_call: TRBJ2-7
v_call: TRBV18
d_call: -
cdr3_aa: CASSPPGSGTFYEQYF
cdr3_nt: TGTGCCAGCTCACCACCGGGTAGCGGAACCTTCTACGAGCAGTACTTC

clone_size: -
j_call: TRBJ1-2
v_call: TRBV27
d_call: TRBD1
cdr3_aa: CASSLMSGTGGGYTF
cdr3_nt: TGTGCCAGCAGCCTTATGTCTGGGACAGGGGGAGGCTACACCTTC

clone_size: -
j_call: TRBJ2-7
v_call: TRBV28
d_call: TRBD1
cdr3_aa: CASSPSGTGIYEQYF
cdr3_nt: TGTGCCAGCAGTCCCTCCGGGACAGGGATTTACGAGCAGTACTTC

clone_size: -
j_call: TRBJ2-7
v_call: TRBV5-8
d_call: TRBD1
cdr3_aa: CASSDSQGVNEQYF
cdr3_nt: TGTGCCAGCAGTGATAGCCAGGGGGTAAACGAGCAGTACTTC

clone_size: -
j_call: TRBJ2-7
v_call: TRBV15
d_call: -
cdr3_aa: CATSRVRAGGSYEQYF
cdr3_nt: TGTGCCACCAGCAGAGTGCGGGCAGGGGGGTCCTACGAGCAGTACTTC

clone_size: -
j_call: TRBJ1-6
v_call: TRBV5-8
d_call: -
cdr3_aa: CASSPIRDSPLHF
cdr3_nt: TGTGCCAGCAGCCCGATCAGGGATTCACCCCTCCACTTT

clone_size: -
j_call: TRBJ2-5
v_call: TRBV10-2
d_call: -
cdr3_aa: CASSESTFSPWTQYF
cdr3_nt: TGCGCCAGCAGTGAGTCCACTTTTTCCCCCTGGACCCAGTACTTC

clone_size: -
j_call: TRBJ1-2
v_call: TRBV11-2
d_call: -
cdr3_aa: CASSLAGNYGYTF
cdr3_nt: TGTGCCAGCAGCTTAGCAGGGAACTATGGCTACACCTTC

clone_size: -
j_call: TRBJ2-4
v_call: TRBV19
d_call: -
cdr3_aa: CASSIRDSAKNIQYF
cdr3_nt: TGTGCCAGTAGTATCAGGGATTCGGCCAAAAACATTCAGTACTTC

clone_size: -
j_call: TRBJ2-1
v_call: TRBV9
d_call: TRBD1
cdr3_aa: CASSVDRGFSSYNEQFF
cdr3_nt: TGTGCCAGCAGCGTAGACAGGGGATTTAGCTCCTACAATGAGCAGTTCTTC

clone_size: few
j_call: TRBJ1-5
v_call: TRBV7-2
d_call: -
cdr3_aa: CASSQGHERNQPQHF
cdr3_nt: TGTGCCAGCAGCCAAGGACACGAAAGGAATCAGCCCCAGCATTTT

clone_size: -
j_call: TRBJ1-3
v_call: TRBV5-1
d_call: -
cdr3_aa: CASSLMGVTSGNTIYF
cdr3_nt: TGCGCCAGCAGCTTGATGGGAGTTACTTCTGGAAACACCATATATTTT

clone_size: -
j_call: TRBJ2-1
v_call: TRBV7-9
d_call: TRBD2
cdr3_aa: CASSPVKLAGLSSYNEQFF
cdr3_nt: TGTGCCAGCAGCCCGGTGAAACTAGCGGGTTTAAGCTCCTACAATGAGCAGTTCTTC

clone_size: -
j_call: TRBJ1-5
v_call: TRBV19
d_call: TRBD1
cdr3_aa: CASMSDRGRSQPQHF
cdr3_nt: TGTGCCAGTATGTCGGACAGGGGTAGGAGTCAGCCCCAGCATTTT

clone_size: -
j_call: TRBJ2-1
v_call: TRBV10-3
d_call: TRBD2
cdr3_aa: CAANKKRGDSYNEQFF
cdr3_nt: TGTGCCGCCAACAAAAAGCGGGGGGACTCCTACAATGAGCAGTTCTTC

clone_size: -
j_call: TRBJ2-7
v_call: TRBV5-1
d_call: -
cdr3_aa: CASSLNPGNSYEQYF
cdr3_nt: TGCGCCAGCAGCTTGAACCCAGGAAATTCCTACGAGCAGTACTTC

clone_size: -
j_call: TRBJ1-1
v_call: TRBV6-6
d_call: -
cdr3_aa: CASSYSSRGNTEAFF
cdr3_nt: TGTGCCAGCAGTTACTCCAGTCGTGGGAACACTGAAGCTTTCTTT

clone_size: -
j_call: TRBJ2-4
v_call: TRBV29-1
d_call: TRBD1
cdr3_aa: CSVEGQGAKNIQYF
cdr3_nt: TGCAGCGTTGAGGGACAGGGGGCCAAAAACATTCAGTACTTC

clone_size: -
j_call: TRBJ1-2
v_call: TRBV4-2
d_call: -
cdr3_aa: CASSQGRADYGYTF
cdr3_nt: TGTGCCAGCAGCCAAGGGAGGGCGGACTATGGCTACACCTTC

clone_size: -
j_call: TRBJ2-5
v_call: TRBV7-2
d_call: TRBD1
cdr3_aa: CASRLNQGVWETQYF
cdr3_nt: TGTGCCAGCAGGCTAAATCAGGGGGTATGGGAGACCCAGTACTTC

clone_size: -
j_call: TRBJ2-5
v_call: TRBV9
d_call: TRBD1
cdr3_aa: CASSTLPGQGGLQETQYF
cdr3_nt: TGTGCCAGCAGCACCCTTCCGGGACAGGGTGGTCTCCAAGAGACCCAGTACTTC

clone_size: -
j_call: TRBJ2-1
v_call: TRBV5-1
d_call: TRBD2
cdr3_aa: CASSHSSFGSGGVDEQFF
cdr3_nt: TGCGCCAGCAGCCACTCCTCTTTTGGGTCGGGAGGTGTTGATGAGCAGTTCTTC

clone_size: -
j_call: TRBJ1-4
v_call: TRBV7-9
d_call: -
cdr3_aa: CASSQRRANEKLFF
cdr3_nt: TGTGCCAGCAGCCAAAGACGGGCTAATGAAAAACTGTTTTTT

clone_size: -
j_call: TRBJ2-2
v_call: TRBV7-9
d_call: -
cdr3_aa: CASSLVRTVNTGELFF
cdr3_nt: TGTGCCAGCAGCTTAGTACGGACAGTGAACACCGGGGAGCTGTTTTTT

clone_size: -
j_call: TRBJ2-7
v_call: TRBV9
d_call: -
cdr3_aa: CASSAGQGNYEQYF
cdr3_nt: TGTGCCAGCAGCGCCGGGCAGGGCAACTACGAGCAGTACTTC

clone_size: -
j_call: TRBJ1-6
v_call: TRBV20-1
d_call: -
cdr3_aa: CSASLGTINSPLHF
cdr3_nt: TGCAGTGCTAGTCTCGGGACAATAAATTCACCCCTCCACTTT